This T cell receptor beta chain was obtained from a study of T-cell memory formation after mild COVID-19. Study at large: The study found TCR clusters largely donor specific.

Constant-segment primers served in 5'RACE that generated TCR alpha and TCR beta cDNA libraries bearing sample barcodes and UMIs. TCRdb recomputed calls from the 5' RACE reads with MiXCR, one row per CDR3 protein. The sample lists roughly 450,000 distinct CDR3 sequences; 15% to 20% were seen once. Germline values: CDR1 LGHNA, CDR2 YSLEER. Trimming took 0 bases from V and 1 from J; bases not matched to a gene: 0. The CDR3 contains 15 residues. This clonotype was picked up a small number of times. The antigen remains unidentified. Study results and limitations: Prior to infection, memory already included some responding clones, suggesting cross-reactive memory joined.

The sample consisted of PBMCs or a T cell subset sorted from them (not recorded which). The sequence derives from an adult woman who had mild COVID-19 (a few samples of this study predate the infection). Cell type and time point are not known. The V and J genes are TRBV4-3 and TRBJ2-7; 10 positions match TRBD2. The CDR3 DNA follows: TGCGCCAGCAGCCAAGATAGCGGGAGGTCCTACGAGCAGTACTTC. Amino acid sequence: CASSQDSGRSYEQYF.